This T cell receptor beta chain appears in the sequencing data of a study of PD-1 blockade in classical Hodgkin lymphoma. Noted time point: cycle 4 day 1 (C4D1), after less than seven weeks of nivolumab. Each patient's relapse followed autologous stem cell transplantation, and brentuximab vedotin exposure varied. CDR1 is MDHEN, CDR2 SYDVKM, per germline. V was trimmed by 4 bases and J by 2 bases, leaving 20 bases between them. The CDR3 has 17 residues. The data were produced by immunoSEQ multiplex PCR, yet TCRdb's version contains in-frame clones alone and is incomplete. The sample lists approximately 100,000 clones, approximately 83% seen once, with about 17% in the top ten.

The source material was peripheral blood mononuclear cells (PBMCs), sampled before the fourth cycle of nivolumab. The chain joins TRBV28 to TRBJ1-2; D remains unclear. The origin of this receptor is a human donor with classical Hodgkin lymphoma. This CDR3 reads CASSSPDLTMGNYGYTF. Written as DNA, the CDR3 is TGTGCCAGCAGTTCCCCCGACTTGACAATGGGGAACTATGGCTACACCTTC.